This T cell receptor (beta chain) was observed in a study of blood T cell repertoires in COVID-19. On the study more broadly: Acute and convalescent COVID-19 specimens originated in the United States, Italy and Spain. T cells, B-cell-depleted T cells, or PBMCs supplied cDNA or gDNA.

In the authors' methods: Amplification from reference gene primers served as the basis for estimated nucleated cell counts. Method: immunoSEQ multiplex PCR; TCRdb's copy keeps in-frame clones and lacks some. For V, J and clone size, that table is used; D and trimming come from the DNA. This sample has 200,000 or so clones, with roughly 88% found just once. Germline V gene sequence: CDR1 LGHNT, CDR2 FRNRAP. Trimming stripped 1 base from V and 1 base from J, with 15 bases between. The CDR3 sequence is 17 residues long. Followed over time, Seattle patients had been enrolled while infection was active. The sequence was collected from a man in his fifties with COVID-19, enrolled during active disease. Source material: peripheral blood. The V and J genes are TRBV12-5 and TRBJ2-3; tentatively, D is TRBD2 (6 bases). This CDR3 is CASGLGRDSDGTDTQYF. In DNA, the CDR3 is TGTGCTAGTGGTTTGGGAAGGGACTCCGATGGCACAGATACGCAGTATTTT.